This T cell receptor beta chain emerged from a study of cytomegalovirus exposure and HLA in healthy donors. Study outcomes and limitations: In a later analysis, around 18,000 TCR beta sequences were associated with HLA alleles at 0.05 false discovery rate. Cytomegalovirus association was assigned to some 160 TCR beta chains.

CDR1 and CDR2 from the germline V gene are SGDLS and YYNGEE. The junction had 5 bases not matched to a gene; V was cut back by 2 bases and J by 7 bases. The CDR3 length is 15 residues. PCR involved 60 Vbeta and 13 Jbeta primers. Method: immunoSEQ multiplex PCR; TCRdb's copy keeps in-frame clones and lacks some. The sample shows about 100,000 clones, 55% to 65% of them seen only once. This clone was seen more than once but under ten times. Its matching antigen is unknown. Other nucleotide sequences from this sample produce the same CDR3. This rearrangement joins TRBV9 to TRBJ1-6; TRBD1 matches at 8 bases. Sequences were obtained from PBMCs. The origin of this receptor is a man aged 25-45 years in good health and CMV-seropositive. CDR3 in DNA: TGTGCCAGCAGCGTCGGACAGGGCGGGAATTCACCCCTCCACTTT. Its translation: CASSVGQGGNSPLHF.